This TCR beta chain was sequenced during a study of graft-versus-host responses after intestinal transplantation. Germline CDR1 reads SGDLS; CDR2 reads YYNGEE. This CDR3 is built from 15 residues. Losses at the gene ends were 4 bases for V and 8 bases for J; bases not matched to a gene: 10. The method was immunoSEQ multiplex PCR; TCRdb's version includes in-frame clones alone and lacks a portion of them. Found here are under 25,000 clones, 86% of them singletons; the top ten hold about 9.4%. The sequence was collected from a human patient who received an intestinal transplant, so some T cells may come from the graft donor. The rearrangement joins TRBV9 to TRBJ1-5, with 9 bases aligning to TRBD1. The sequencing here drew on PBMCs, taken about 230 days after intestinal transplant. The CDR3 spells CASSFLGQGRKPQHF. CDR3 coding DNA: TGTGCCAGCAGCTTTTTGGGACAGGGAAGAAAGCCCCAGCATTTT.